This TCR beta chain was profiled in a study of T cells in localized non-small cell lung cancer (dated by TCRdb to between 2020 and 2021). Background for the entire study: The study analyzed T cell repertoires of 200 to 300 early-stage NSCLC patients, comparing tumors and uninvolved tumor-adjacent lungs. NSCLC patients had a mean age of around 70 years, and fewer than 150 were male and more than 90 female. The cohort was made up of fewer than 250 treatment-naive NSCLC patients whose localized lung tumors had been resected.

The full study reports these points: Longer overall survival was associated with higher blood T cell density, whereas shorter survival was associated with higher adjacent-lung clonality. A median of about 53 of the top 100 tumor clones were detected in paired uninvolved adjacent lung, and 28 of these tumor clones were also found among the top 100 clones of the paired uninvolved adjacent lung. Because multi-region tumor sequencing was not done, intratumor heterogeneity could not be ruled out. The highest T cell clonality was observed in uninvolved tumor-adjacent lung, where clonality exceeded that of tumor, suggesting that antigenic responses were more focused in uninvolved tumor-adjacent lung. Because the study design was exploratory, TCR variables were selected using unadjusted p-values without false-discovery rate correction.

The immunoSEQ Assay was used to sequence TCR beta CDR3 regions from DNA. Per the original workflow: To compute T cell density, TCR beta template counts were normalized to usable DNA, which was estimated by amplifying housekeeping genes. Richness was estimated with the preseqR package, extrapolating to 400,000 templates for PBMC samples and 120,000 templates for tissue samples. Clonality was calculated as one minus Pielou's evenness. Differential abundance testing on productive amino-acid clonotypes, with a minimum total count of 5 and an alpha of 0.1, was used to identify tissue-enriched TCRs. The Jaccard Index and the Morisita Overlap Index were used to measure how much the repertoires overlapped between compartments. TCR beta CDR3s were clustered by GLIPH together with public tetramer-defined viral CDR3s, and at least three viral sequences plus V-gene enrichment were required for viral motifs. The immuneACCESS repertoire file appears here via TCRdb, limited to in-frame rearrangements. These files lack a portion of the clones; in checked studies, under half of the deficit traces to unresolved V genes, and the cause of the others is not known. From that table come the V and J calls and clone size; the DNA was used to work out D and trimming. The sample data list about 1,000 clones, and around 18% of these were observed just once. The leading ten clones occupy 8% of the sample.

Concerning this clone itself: It has no known antigen specificity. Per-base quality was not reported, and no clone a single base away is much larger than it.

V is shortened by 0 bases, J by 6 bases, and the region joining them spans 6 bases. Taken from cysteine to phenylalanine, the CDR3 has 12 residues. Only CDR3 DNA remains: 36 bases, in frame from the first base. The germline V gene yields SGDLS for CDR1 and YYNGEE for CDR2. At diagnosis, peripheral blood, uninvolved tumor-adjacent lung and tumor were collected and were preserved as a mix of fresh-frozen and FFPE material. This clonotype was sampled from a female donor older than 55 with stage I squamous cell lung carcinoma. Material: lung tumor tissue, obtained before any cancer treatment. The chain links TRBV9 with TRBJ1-2; confidence is insufficient to name the D gene. The CDR3 region reads CASSVVEDGYTF. In nucleotides, the sequence is TGTGCCAGCAGCGTAGTAGAGGATGGCTACACCTTC. Reference TRBV9 and TRBJ1-2 proteins supply the regions before and after the CDR3; the full variable domain is: DSGVTQTPKHLITATGQRVTLRCSPRSGDLSVYWYQQSLDQGLQFLIQYYNGEERAKGNILERFSAQQFPDLHSELNLSSLELGDSALYFCASSVVEDGYTFGSGTRLTVV.